What follows are 17 T cell receptor beta chains derived from one specimen sequenced in a study of T cell changes during pregnancy in multiple sclerosis. TCRdb keeps only in-frame clones here, not all; method: immunoSEQ multiplex PCR. Among 50,000 to 65,000 clones listed, about 88% were seen once. The material was CD8+ T cells from peripheral blood mononuclear cells, obtained before pregnancy. The receptors derive from a female donor with multiple sclerosis, enrolled in a pregnancy study.

The chain carries TRBV19 and TRBJ1-5; unclear D gene. The CDR3 runs to 14 residues. The ends were cut back, 6 bases at V and 3 bases at J, with 12 bases in the middle. Germline V gene lookup returns CDR1 LNHDA and CDR2 SQIVND (reference sequence). The CDR3 loop is CASSVGLFNQPQHF. CDR3 nucleotide sequence: TGTGCCAGTAGCGTCGGACTTTTCAATCAGCCCCAGCATTTT.

The chain uses TRBV7-3 and TRBJ2-3, with TRBD2 as a possible D gene (5 bases). Germline CDR1 and CDR2: SGHTA and FQGTGA. V was pared by 10 bases and J by 0 bases, with 23 bases between. The CDR3 is 17 amino acids. The CDR3 DNA is TGTGCCACCTCGTGGGGTCTCGGAGCGGAGAGCACAGATACGCAGTATTTT. Translated: CATSWGLGAESTDTQYF.

The V call is TRBV6-5, the J call TRBJ1-1; no reliable D call. Trimming stripped 0 bases from V and 7 bases from J, with 6 bases between. Looked up from germline, CDR1 is MNHEY and CDR2 is SVGAGI. The CDR3 spans 12 residues. This CDR3 is CASSYSSGEAFF. As DNA, the CDR3 is TGTGCCAGCAGTTACTCTTCGGGTGAAGCTTTCTTT.

V and J are TRBV19 and TRBJ2-7; perhaps TRBD2 as D (6 bases). The V gene's germline CDR1 is LNHDA and CDR2 SQIVND (reference sequence). V was trimmed by 0 bases and J by 3 bases, leaving 6 bases between them. This CDR3 region has 13 residues. CDR3 in amino acids: CASSIDGGYEQYF. The CDR3, as DNA: TGTGCCAGTAGTATAGACGGGGGCTACGAGCAGTACTTC.

J is TRBJ1-5 and V is TRBV4-2, with a tentative D call TRBD1 (6 bases). This CDR3 has 15 amino acids. The V and J ends lost 4 bases and 5 bases respectively, with 15 bases between them. Germline values: CDR1 LGHNA, CDR2 YNFKEQ. This CDR3 is CASSPWEGDHQPQHF. CDR3 nucleotide sequence: TGTGCCAGCAGCCCTTGGGAGGGGGATCATCAGCCCCAGCATTTT.

The J gene is TRBJ2-7, the V gene TRBV10-3; D gene uncertain. V was trimmed by 0 bases and J by 7 bases, leaving 7 bases between them. The CDR3 is 12 amino acids. Germline loops: CDR1 ENHRY, CDR2 SYGVKD. The CDR3 sequence: CAISESLVEQYF. The CDR3 region has the DNA TGTGCCATCAGTGAGTCTTTAGTGGAGCAGTACTTC.

The chain combines TRBV13 with TRBJ2-1, with D perhaps matching TRBD1 (5 bases). The CDR3 consists of 12 residues. Per germline, CDR1 PRHDT and CDR2 FYEKMQ (reference sequence). Trimming pared 5 bases from V and 15 bases from J, leaving 17 bases between. The CDR3 sequence: CASSAIGAVWFF. CDR3 coding DNA: TGTGCCAGCAGCGCCATAGGGGCGGTTTGGTTCTTC.

The chain is built from TRBV9 and TRBJ2-5; 8 bases match TRBD1. The V segment lost 0 bases and the J segment 3 bases; nucleotides outside the gene matches: 4. The CDR3 sequence is 15 residues long. Germline V lookup: CDR1 SGDLS, CDR2 YYNGEE. The CDR3 protein is CASSVGGQVEETQYF. The CDR3 DNA follows: TGTGCCAGCAGCGTAGGGGGACAGGTAGAAGAGACCCAGTACTTC. Full variable domain (missing parts from reference TRBV9 and TRBJ2-5): DSGVTQTPKHLITATGQRVTLRCSPRSGDLSVYWYQQSLDQGLQFLIQYYNGEERAKGNILERFSAQQFPDLHSELNLSSLELGDSALYFCASSVGGQVEETQYFGPGTRLLVL.

In the case of this clone: A junction end diverges from the germline sequence, so it may reflect a read error. The rearrangement uses TRBV13 and TRBJ2-3, with 10 bases matching TRBD2. This CDR3 spans 17 amino acids. The germline V gene has CDR1 PRHDT and CDR2 FYEKMQ (reference sequence). The CDR3 nucleotides read TGTGCCAGCAGCCTAGGGAGACTAGCGGGTTATACAGATACGCAGTATTTT. Translating gives CASSLGRLAGYTDTQYF.

The table lists this clone with many counts. This chain links TRBV29-1 with TRBJ1-2, with D unresolved. The CDR3 loop spans 10 amino acids. Germline CDR1 is SQVTM and CDR2 is ANQGSEA. V was clipped by 4 bases and J by 7 bases, with 7 bases between them. CDR3 protein: CSVGGSGYTF. In DNA, the CDR3 is TGCAGCGTTGGAGGGAGTGGCTACACCTTC. Together with reference TRBV29-1 and TRBJ1-2, the CDR3 gives the full variable domain: SAVISQKPSRDICQRGTSLTIQCQVDSQVTMMFWYRQQPGQSLTLIATANQGSEATYESGFVIDKFPISRPNLTFSTLTVSNMSPEDSSIYLCSVGGSGYTFGSGTRLTVV.

The chain is built from TRBV4-3 and TRBJ2-1; 7 nucleotides match TRBD2. V lost 5 bases to trimming and J lost 8 bases; unmatched junction nucleotides: 6. CDR3 size: 13 residues. Per the germline V gene, CDR1 is LGHNA and CDR2 is YSLEER. CDR3 nucleotides: TGCGCCAGCAGCGTCGGCACTAGCGATGAGCAGTTCTTC. It specifies CASSVGTSDEQFF.

This clone is medium-sized (0.01 to 0.1%). V and J are TRBV10-2 and TRBJ1-2; the D is unclear. V was pared by 2 bases and J by 8 bases, with 15 bases between. The CDR3 is 14 amino acids. Per the germline V gene, CDR1 is WSHSY and CDR2 is SAAADI. The CDR3 DNA reads TGCGCCAGCAGTGAGGGGCTGAACTTGCTCGGCTACACCTTC. Its translation: CASSEGLNLLGYTF.

The chain combines TRBV5-5 with TRBJ1-2; weak D call: TRBD1 (6 bases). The CDR3 contains 16 residues. CDR1 and CDR2 (germline): SGHKS, YYEKEE (reference sequence). The V end was cut by 3 bases, the J end by 6 bases, with 21 bases between. The CDR3 is CASSSPPGGPPDGYTF. The CDR3 nucleotides are TGTGCCAGCAGCTCCCCCCCGGGGGGCCCCCCAGATGGCTACACCTTC.

This chain uses TRBV9 with TRBJ2-3; no clear D. Trimming pared 1 base from V and 3 bases from J, leaving 21 bases between. CDR3 length equals 18 residues. Per germline, CDR1 SGDLS and CDR2 YYNGEE. Here the CDR3 DNA reads TGTGCCAGCAGCGTACTAGGAACATTTGGCGTATGGACAGATACGCAGTATTTT. Protein: CASSVLGTFGVWTDTQYF.

V and J are TRBV9 and TRBJ1-2; D possibly corresponds to TRBD1 (5 bases). This CDR3 contains 12 residues. The V end lost 3 bases, the J end lost 8 bases, and 11 bases lay between the germline ends. The germline CDR1 and CDR2 sequences are SGDLS and YYNGEE. CDR3 DNA sequence: TGTGCCAGCAGCGGGGGCTCCAGGGGCTACACCTTC. Translating gives CASSGGSRGYTF. Drawing the rest from reference TRBV9 and TRBJ1-2, the complete variable domain is DSGVTQTPKHLITATGQRVTLRCSPRSGDLSVYWYQQSLDQGLQFLIQYYNGEERAKGNILERFSAQQFPDLHSELNLSSLELGDSALYFCASSGGSRGYTFGSGTRLTVV.

The chain's CDR3 is CASSPGTAYGYTF. The CDR3 DNA reads as TGTGCCAGCAGCCCAGGGACAGCCTATGGCTACACCTTC. This rearrangement joins TRBV7-9 to TRBJ1-2; 7 bases fit TRBD1. Germline V gene lookup returns CDR1 SEHNR and CDR2 FQNEAQ (reference sequence). This CDR3 spans 13 amino acids. The V and J ends lost 5 bases and 4 bases, in that order; junction bases with no gene match: 4.

This chain uses TRBV19 with TRBJ2-1, with 9 bases lining up with TRBD2. Germline CDR1 and CDR2: LNHDA and SQIVND (reference sequence). The CDR3 extends over 14 amino acids. V was clipped by 5 bases and J by 10 bases; unmatched bases: 9. CDR3 DNA: TGTGCCAGTAGTTGGGGACTAGCTTTGGGCGAGCAGTTCTTC. This codes for CASSWGLALGEQFF.